The source of this T cell receptor beta chain is a study of response to subunit inactivated influenza vaccine. General study results and limits: After each seasonal influenza vaccination, few new T cells are recruited, the authors suggested.

MiXCR, applied by TCRdb to the RT-PCR reads, yields one record per CDR3 protein. The repertoire consists of 150,000 to 200,000 distinct CDR3 sequences, with approximately 11% occurring once and the leading ten covering roughly an eighth. On this clonotype itself: Its antigen is not identified.

The germline gives CDR1 SGDLS, CDR2 YYNGEE. The CDR3 extends over 15 amino acids. V dropped 4 bases and J dropped 3 bases, with 14 bases sitting between them. The sequence was obtained from a man in his fifties or sixties who received an inactivated influenza vaccine. The source material was non-naive T cells sorted from PBMCs, sampled 45 days after vaccination. The chain is built from TRBV9 and TRBJ2-1; D may be TRBD1 (6 bases). The CDR3 loop is CASSPSDRLYNEQFF. Here the CDR3 DNA reads TGTGCCAGCAGCCCCTCAGACAGGCTCTACAATGAGCAGTTCTTC.